Listed below are T cell receptor beta chains from one sample, sequenced in a study of blood T cell repertoires in COVID-19. The data were produced by immunoSEQ multiplex PCR, yet TCRdb's version contains in-frame clones alone and is incomplete. There are 220,000 or so clones in the sample; 82% occur only once, and about 3.2% lies in the top ten. Specimen: PBMCs or T cells enriched from blood (not recorded which). The receptors originated from a woman aged 55-75 years who had recovered from COVID-19. The CDR3 runs from the conserved cysteine through the conserved F or W. The D gene is left open where the match is weak. Not all rows give a size; the values are once, few, many and, for expanded clones, a class.

size	V	D	J	CDR3
NA	TRBV7-3	NA	TRBJ2-1	CASSLEGDDNEQFF
NA	TRBV7-8	NA	TRBJ1-5	CASSLATGPQPQHF
few	TRBV10-3	NA	TRBJ1-6	CAITPDSSYNSPLHF
NA	TRBV29-1	TRBD1	TRBJ1-2	CSVEDPDRDMFGYTF
NA	TRBV19	NA	TRBJ1-2	CASSIGQRILSF
NA	TRBV3-1/TRBV3-2	NA	TRBJ1-1	CASSRDLRNTEAFF
NA	TRBV19	NA	TRBJ1-2	CASSIDPAGSLGYTF
many	TRBV7-8	NA	TRBJ2-1	CASRTGNEQFF
NA	TRBV5-1	NA	TRBJ2-2	CASSAGLRRTNTGELFF
NA	TRBV10-2	TRBD1	TRBJ2-1	CASSESSGGGDEQFF
NA	TRBV7-8	NA	TRBJ1-6	CASSPKPGAALHF
once	TRBV4-1	NA	TRBJ1-4	CASSERLNEKLFF
NA	TRBV4-1	TRBD1	TRBJ1-2	CASSQQQRTGPGQGGYTF
once	TRBV7-3	NA	TRBJ2-5	CASSPSRDSQTQYF
NA	TRBV24-1	TRBD2	TRBJ2-5	CAIPRGAGLQETQYF
NA	TRBV7-8	TRBD1	TRBJ2-5	CASTIQGVLGETQYF
NA	TRBV4-3	NA	TRBJ1-2	CASSQDIGVGGYTF
NA	TRBV29-1	TRBD2	TRBJ2-3	CSVRTAGGRTDTQYF
few	TRBV6-5	TRBD1	TRBJ1-2	CASKTDRGSYGYTF